This passage covers 30 T cell receptor beta chains from one sample sequenced in a study of multiple sclerosis patients with progressive multifocal leukoencephalopathy (dated by TCRdb to about 2019). The library was obtained by the immunoSEQ multiplex PCR assay. TCRdb mirrors the immuneACCESS table, restricted to in-frame sequences. Some clones are absent from its copies; in checked studies, under half trace to an unresolved V gene, and the reason for the others is unknown. A total of some 30,000 clones appear in this sample, around 92% of them only once. Clones ranked in the top ten supply more than 1.5% of the sample. In the paper's terms, the time point label means: before natalizumab initiation. The sequenced sample was PBMCs. The receptor set was obtained from a man aged 25-45 years with multiple sclerosis.

This clone showed up just once. The CDR3 reads CASSPGQGVNTIYF. The CDR3 bases are TGTGCCAGCAGCCCGGGACAGGGTGTAAACACCATATATTTT. The genes are TRBV5-4 and TRBJ1-3; TRBD1 matches at 9 bases. The CDR3 has 14 residues. Unmatched junction bases numbered 5, after V lost 4 bases and J lost 6 bases. Per the germline V gene, CDR1 is SGHNT and CDR2 is YYREEE (reference sequence).

On this clone itself: The sample carries other DNA sequences with the same CDR3. This chain uses TRBV7-9 with TRBJ2-1; 9 positions agree with TRBD2. Per the germline V gene, CDR1 is SEHNR and CDR2 is FQNEAQ (reference sequence). The CDR3 extends over 17 amino acids. The trim removed 0 bases at V and 6 bases at J, leaving 9 bases unmatched. The CDR3 sequence: CASSLAGRLAGLNEQFF. The CDR3 DNA reads as TGTGCCAGCAGCTTAGCGGGGCGGCTAGCGGGACTCAATGAGCAGTTCTTC.

This rearrangement joins TRBV7-9 to TRBJ2-1, with D uncertain. The CDR3 consists of 12 residues. Trimming removed 4 bases from V and 6 bases from J, with 7 bases in between. The V gene's germline CDR1 is SEHNR and CDR2 FQNEAQ (reference sequence). The CDR3 sequence is CASSSLPNEQFF. The CDR3 nucleotides read TGTGCCAGCAGCTCCTTGCCCAATGAGCAGTTCTTC.

The V gene is TRBV9, the J gene TRBJ1-5; 10 nucleotides line up with TRBD1. This CDR3 contains 15 residues. Germline V gives CDR1 SGDLS, CDR2 YYNGEE. Germline trimming cut 4 bases from V and 6 bases from J; bases unmatched to any gene: 7. The CDR3 sequence is CASSRTGGEGQPQHF. For the CDR3, the DNA is TGTGCCAGCAGCCGGACAGGGGGGGAGGGTCAGCCCCAGCATTTT.

This clone was recorded only once. The gene calls are TRBV7-2 and TRBJ2-7; 9 bases fit TRBD1. Trimming cost V 6 bases and J 2 bases; bases outside gene matches: 8. The CDR3 totals 15 residues. Germline lookup yields CDR1 SGHTA and CDR2 FQGNSA. The CDR3 spells CASSRERTGAYEQYF. CDR3 nucleotide sequence: TGTGCCAGCAGTCGGGAACGGACAGGGGCCTACGAGCAGTACTTC.

The gene calls are TRBV27 and TRBJ1-2; 10 bases line up with TRBD1. CDR1 and CDR2 from the germline V gene are MNHEY and SMNVEV (reference sequence). Germline trimming cut 3 bases from V and 5 bases from J; bases unmatched to any gene: 3. The CDR3 sequence is 14 residues long. The CDR3 coding sequence is TGTGCCAGCAGTTTTATGGGACAGGGGTATGGCTACACCTTC. Protein: CASSFMGQGYGYTF.

The J gene is TRBJ2-7, the V gene TRBV5-1, with no clear D. This CDR3 comprises 12 residues. V lost 2 bases and J lost 4, with 7 bases in between. Looked up from germline, CDR1 is SGHRS and CDR2 is YFSETQ. The DNA of the CDR3 is TGCGCCAGCAGCTTAAATGGGTACGAGCAGTACTTC. Its translation is CASSLNGYEQYF.

This clone was found a few times. The chain carries TRBV10-3 and TRBJ2-1; the match to TRBD2 covers 7 bases. The CDR3 has 14 residues. J was trimmed by 5 bases and V by 8 bases; bases with no gene match: 9. CDR1 is ENHRY and CDR2 is SYGVKD in the germline V gene. The CDR3 protein is CAIRSSLADNEQFF. The CDR3, as DNA: TGTGCCATCCGCTCCTCTCTAGCGGACAATGAGCAGTTCTTC.

This clone was detected only once. The V and J genes are TRBV4-1 and TRBJ2-5; 7 bases line up with TRBD2. The CDR3 has 19 amino acids. The junction had 15 bases not matched to a gene; V was cut back by 1 base and J by 1 base. In germline, CDR1 is MGHRA, CDR2 YSYEKL. Here the CDR3 reads CASSQVEASGLGFQETQYF. The CDR3 DNA reads TGCGCCAGCAGCCAAGTAGAGGCTAGCGGCCTTGGGTTCCAAGAGACCCAGTACTTC.

This chain uses TRBV10-1 with TRBJ2-7; D possibly corresponds to TRBD2 (6 bases). The CDR3 loop spans 14 amino acids. Germline lookup yields CDR1 WNHNN and CDR2 SYGVQD (reference sequence). V lost 3 bases to trimming and J lost 2 bases, with 11 bases between them. The CDR3 bases are TGCGCCAGCAGTGAAGGAGGGAGACCCTACGAGCAGTACTTC. It is translated as CASSEGGRPYEQYF.

The DNA for the CDR3 is TGTGCCAGCAGACCCAGGGTGTTCTCTGGCTACACCTTC. Protein sequence: CASRPRVFSGYTF. The chain employs TRBV6-1 and TRBJ1-2; D perhaps matches TRBD1 (5 bases). Per germline, CDR1 MNHNS and CDR2 SASEGT. Trimming pared 6 bases from V and 7 bases from J, leaving 15 bases between. This CDR3 has 13 amino acids.

The J gene is TRBJ2-1, the V gene TRBV7-9; TRBD2 aligns across 12 bases. Per the germline V gene, CDR1 is SEHNR and CDR2 is FQNEAQ (reference sequence). The trim removed 5 bases at V and 5 bases at J, leaving 4 bases unmatched. This CDR3 contains 15 residues. CDR3 sequence (DNA): TGTGCCAGCAGCCCAGGACTAGCGGGACACAATGAGCAGTTCTTC. As protein: CASSPGLAGHNEQFF.

This clone has a handful of counts. The J gene is TRBJ2-5, the V gene TRBV27, with D uncertain. V was clipped by 2 bases and J by 1 base, with 11 bases between them. CDR1 MNHEY and CDR2 SMNVEV come from the germline V gene (reference sequence). CDR3 size: 15 residues. The CDR3 reads CASSLGLRPQETQYF. The CDR3 region has the DNA TGTGCCAGCAGTTTAGGGCTCAGACCCCAAGAGACCCAGTACTTC.

The chain combines TRBV18 with TRBJ1-1; D might be TRBD1 (5 bases). Germline V CDR1 and CDR2: KGHSH, LQKENI. CDR3 size: 13 residues. V lost 4 bases and J lost 1, with 7 bases in between. The chain's CDR3 is CASSLGQNTEAFF. Written as DNA, the CDR3 is TGTGCCAGCTCACTCGGACAGAACACTGAAGCTTTCTTT.

The chain combines TRBV25-1 with TRBJ2-5; D may be TRBD1 (5 bases). The length of the CDR3 is 13 residues. Trimming removed 5 bases at V and 5 bases at J, with 12 bases between. Germline V gene lookup returns CDR1 MGHDK and CDR2 SYGVNS. The CDR3 region is CASSSAGWETQYF. The CDR3 region has the DNA TGTGCCAGCAGTAGTGCAGGGTGGGAGACCCAGTACTTC.

The chain links TRBV5-1 to TRBJ2-1, with 16 bases identical to TRBD2. V shed 4 bases, J shed 9 bases, and the junction held 10 bases outside the gene matches. Germline CDR1 and CDR2: SGHRS and YFSETQ. The CDR3 is 17 amino acids. DNA for the CDR3: TGCGCCAGCAGCACGGGACTAGCGGGAGGGTTTTATGGTGAGCAGTTCTTC. This sequence encodes CASSTGLAGGFYGEQFF.

The chain links TRBV30 to TRBJ2-2; D might be TRBD1 or TRBD2, each matching 6 bases. This CDR3 is 14 amino acids long. The germline gives CDR1 GTSNPN, CDR2 SVGIG (reference sequence). Trimming removed 3 bases from V and 7 bases from J, with 15 bases in between. CDR3 in amino acids: CAWRGGRRGGELFF. CDR3 bases: TGTGCCTGGAGAGGGGGACGGCGGGGCGGGGAGCTGTTTTTT.

The chain carries TRBV13 and TRBJ2-7, with 10 bases that match TRBD2. CDR3 length: 15 residues. The junction had 3 bases not matched to a gene; V was cut back by 0 bases and J by 4 bases. Germline CDR1 is PRHDT and CDR2 is FYEKMQ (reference sequence). The CDR3 DNA reads as TGTGCCAGCAGCTTAGGGGGACTAGCGCGTTACGAGCAGTACTTC. This sequence encodes CASSLGGLARYEQYF.

The V gene is TRBV28, the J gene TRBJ2-7; TRBD2 is a possible D gene (6 bases). The CDR3 contains 13 residues. The V gene lost 3 bases and the J gene lost 9 bases, with 15 bases spanning the gap. The V gene's germline CDR1 is MDHEN and CDR2 SYDVKM. The CDR3 DNA sequence: TGTGCCAGCAGTTTTGGAGGGCGGGGACGGCAGTACTTC. This translates into CASSFGGRGRQYF.

This chain uses TRBV7-3 with TRBJ2-3, with 10 nucleotides matching TRBD1. Trimming at V came to 5 bases and at J to 7 bases, leaving 6 bases not matched to a gene. The CDR3 length is 14 residues. Germline-derived CDR1 and CDR2 are SGHTA and FQGTGA. The CDR3 nucleotides are TGTGCCAGCAGCGGACAGGGGGGGCCATATACGCAGTATTTT. This encodes CASSGQGGPYTQYF.

This chain joins TRBV18 and TRBJ2-7; D remains unclear. Germline V gene data show CDR1 as KGHSH and CDR2 as LQKENI. V was trimmed by 3 bases and J by 3 bases, leaving 15 bases between them. The CDR3 covers 15 residues. The CDR3 coding sequence is TGTGCCAGCTCACCCCTGGACGGTTTCGGCTACGAGCAGTACTTC. Encoded protein: CASSPLDGFGYEQYF.

The chain employs TRBV5-4 and TRBJ2-1; D not resolved. The germline V and J ends were trimmed by 0 bases and 7 bases, with 2 bases remaining between them. The CDR3 consists of 11 residues. Germline V gene data show CDR1 as SGHNT and CDR2 as YYREEE (reference sequence). The CDR3 reads CASSLENEQFF. The CDR3 DNA reads as TGTGCCAGCAGCTTGGAGAATGAGCAGTTCTTC.

V usage is TRBV6-5 and J usage is TRBJ1-1; 7 bases are shared with TRBD1. With V trimmed by 5 bases and J by 3 bases, 9 bases remained unmatched. Germline loops: CDR1 MNHEY, CDR2 SVGAGI. The CDR3 extends over 15 amino acids. The CDR3 sequence: CASSPRQGRHTEAFF. Here the CDR3 DNA reads TGTGCCAGCAGTCCCCGACAGGGTCGGCACACTGAAGCTTTCTTT.

A remark on this clone: Other DNA sequences in this sample translate to the same CDR3. The chain joins TRBV14 to TRBJ2-4; D possibly corresponds to TRBD2 (5 bases). CDR3 length: 12 amino acids. The germline V gene has CDR1 SGHDN and CDR2 FVKESK. V lost 0 bases and J lost 13, with 10 bases in between. This chain's CDR3 is CASSQDWGVQYF. CDR3 in DNA: TGTGCCAGCAGCCAAGATTGGGGAGTGCAGTACTTC.

The chain joins TRBV5-4 to TRBJ2-1; 14 bases map to TRBD2. The CDR3 has 17 residues. J lost 4 bases, V lost 4 bases, and 7 bases had no gene match. Germline CDR1 is SGHNT and CDR2 is YYREEE (reference sequence). The CDR3 DNA reads as TGTGCCAGCAGCCCTACTAGGACTAGCGGGAGGTACAATGAGCAGTTCTTC. Translating gives CASSPTRTSGRYNEQFF.

J is TRBJ2-2 and V is TRBV4-3, with TRBD1 matching 9 bases. Germline V lookup: CDR1 LGHNA, CDR2 YSLEER. Trimming removed 1 base from V and 5 bases from J; junction bases left unmatched: 8. The CDR3 spans 17 residues. CDR3 sequence reads: CASSQAGTGSRTGELFF. CDR3 in DNA: TGCGCCAGCAGCCAAGCCGGGACAGGGAGCCGGACCGGGGAGCTGTTTTTT.

The V and J genes are TRBV20-1 and TRBJ1-5; D remains unclear. The CDR3 contains 9 residues. Germline V CDR1 and CDR2: DFQATT, SNEGSKA (reference sequence). CDR3 protein: CSLRWPQHF. DNA for the CDR3: TGCAGCCTCAGGTGGCCCCAGCATTTT.

The genes are TRBV6-1 and TRBJ2-7; D is unresolved. The length of the CDR3 is 14 residues. Germline loops: CDR1 MNHNS, CDR2 SASEGT. Trimming shortened V by 7 bases and J by 2 bases, and 15 bases separated the two germline ends. The CDR3 nucleotides are TGTGCCAGCACCACAAAGACCCGAACCTACGAGCAGTACGTC. This codes for CASTTKTRTYEQYV.

The chain has TRBV6-6 and TRBJ2-2; D may correspond to TRBD1 or TRBD2 (7 bases each). The V end lost 4 bases, the J end lost 7 bases, and 16 bases lay between the germline ends. Germline CDR1 and CDR2: MNHNY and SVGAGI (reference sequence). The CDR3 spans 15 residues. DNA of the CDR3: TGTGCCAGCAGTTCCGATCAGGGGGGGGACGGGGAGCTGTTTTTT. Translating gives CASSSDQGGDGELFF.

J is TRBJ2-1 and V is TRBV9, with 7 bases lining up with TRBD2. The CDR3 sequence is 16 residues long. The ends lost 0 bases at V and 0 bases at J; junction bases unmatched: 3. Germline CDR1 and CDR2: SGDLS and YYNGEE. CDR3 region: CASSVGGGSSYNEQFF. The CDR3 nucleotides are TGTGCCAGCAGCGTAGGGGGCGGGAGCTCCTACAATGAGCAGTTCTTC.